What follows are 21 T cell receptor beta chains derived from one specimen sequenced in a study of cytomegalovirus exposure and HLA in healthy donors. 13 Jbeta primers and 60 Vbeta primers were used for the PCR. The method was immunoSEQ multiplex PCR; TCRdb's version includes in-frame clones alone and lacks a portion of them. The sample records about 160,000 clones, around 75% being singletons. Sequenced input: PBMCs. The receptors were gathered from a female donor in good health and CMV-seronegative.

The genes are TRBV11-2 and TRBJ2-3; maybe TRBD2 (6 bases). CDR1 is SGHAT and CDR2 is FQNNGV in the germline V gene. The CDR3 totals 16 residues. Trimming took 6 bases from V and 4 from J, leaving 20 bases between them. The chain's CDR3 is CASRLPGRTVADTQYF. Here the CDR3 DNA reads TGTGCCAGCAGGTTGCCCGGGAGAACGGTCGCAGATACGCAGTATTTT.

V is TRBV19 and J is TRBJ2-5; 8 positions agree with TRBD1. The V gene's germline CDR1 is LNHDA and CDR2 SQIVND (reference sequence). Germline trimming cut 5 bases from V and 5 bases from J; bases unmatched to any gene: 7. The CDR3 extends over 14 amino acids. CDR3 region: CASSSLDRAETQYF. CDR3 coding DNA: TGTGCCAGTAGTTCCTTGGACAGGGCCGAGACCCAGTACTTC.

This rearrangement joins TRBV19 to TRBJ1-5; D is ambiguous. V dropped 1 base and J dropped 3 bases, with 7 bases sitting between them. The CDR3 totals 14 residues. Germline CDR1 reads LNHDA; CDR2 reads SQIVND (reference sequence). As DNA, the CDR3 is TGTGCCAGTAGTATAGGACTACCCAATCAGCCCCAGCATTTT. Protein sequence: CASSIGLPNQPQHF. The full variable domain, in which reference TRBV19 and TRBJ1-5 provide the parts outside the CDR3, is DGGITQSPKYLFRKEGQNVTLSCEQNLNHDAMYWYRQDPGQGLRLIYYSQIVNDFQKGDIAEGYSVSREKKESFPLTVTSAQKNPTAFYLCASSIGLPNQPQHFGDGTRLSIL.

This chain connects TRBV6-5 to TRBJ2-5, with 11 bases identical to TRBD1. The V gene's germline CDR1 is MNHEY and CDR2 SVGAGI. This CDR3 is built from 14 residues. The V segment lost 5 bases and the J segment 4 bases; nucleotides outside the gene matches: 3. This chain's CDR3 is CASSRTGGGETQYF. The DNA for the CDR3 is TGTGCCAGCAGTCGGACAGGGGGCGGAGAGACCCAGTACTTC.

This clone was detected only once. As DNA, the CDR3 is TGTGCCAGCTCACCGCAACAGGGGGCTACCTCCTACGAGCAGTACTTC. Encoded protein: CASSPQQGATSYEQYF. The chain is built from TRBV18 and TRBJ2-7; 9 nucleotides line up with TRBD1. This CDR3 spans 16 amino acids. The germline CDR1 and CDR2 sequences are KGHSH and LQKENI. The junction had 6 bases not matched to a gene; V was cut back by 3 bases and J by 0 bases.

This chain links TRBV30 with TRBJ2-7, with 8 bases that match TRBD2. This CDR3 comprises 14 residues. V dropped 1 base and J dropped 3; count of bases not matched to a gene: 5. Looked up from germline, CDR1 is GTSNPN and CDR2 is SVGIG (reference sequence). The CDR3, as DNA: TGTGCCTGGAGTGGGGGACTAGTCGGCTACGAGCAGTACTTC. Its translation is CAWSGGLVGYEQYF. Drawing the rest from reference TRBV30 and TRBJ2-7, the complete variable domain is SQTIHQWPATLVQPVGSPLSLECTVEGTSNPNLYWYRQAAGRGLQLLFYSVGIGQISSEVPQNLSASRPQDRQFILSSKKLLLSDSGFYLCAWSGGLVGYEQYFGPGTRLTVT.

The chain employs TRBV20-1 and TRBJ2-5, with a possible D match to TRBD1 (5 bases). The J call may be incorrect, as the DNA end agrees better with TRBJ2-7. Germline-derived CDR1 and CDR2 are DFQATT and SNEGSKA (reference sequence). The CDR3 contains 11 residues. The CDR3 sequence is CSARGRNEQYF. The CDR3 DNA reads as TGCAGTGCTAGGGGGCGGAACGAGCAGTACTTC.

V usage is TRBV6-5 and J usage is TRBJ2-1; D uncertain. Germline values: CDR1 MNHEY, CDR2 SVGAGI. CDR3 length: 13 residues. V lost 0 bases, J lost 10 bases, and 10 bases lay in between. The CDR3: CASSYSRQQEQFF. The CDR3 DNA sequence: TGTGCCAGCAGTTACTCGAGACAACAAGAGCAGTTCTTC.

This chain uses TRBV30 with TRBJ1-4; 7 bases line up with TRBD1. The CDR3 loop spans 14 amino acids. The junction had 6 bases not matched to a gene; V was cut back by 2 bases and J by 6 bases. Per germline, CDR1 GTSNPN and CDR2 SVGIG (reference sequence). CDR3 sequence (DNA): TGTGCCTGGAGTCGGACAGGCGGCGATGAAAAACTGTTTTTT. Protein product: CAWSRTGGDEKLFF.

This clone was seen only a few times. V and J are TRBV19 and TRBJ1-2; a weak D match, TRBD1 (5 bases). This CDR3 comprises 13 residues. Germline assignment: CDR1 LNHDA and CDR2 SQIVND (reference sequence). V was shortened by 4 bases and J by 3 bases, with 9 bases between the two germline ends. The CDR3 spells CASSRGDYYGYTF. The CDR3 DNA is TGTGCCAGTAGTAGGGGGGACTACTATGGCTACACCTTC.

This chain joins TRBV7-9 and TRBJ1-1; 7 positions agree with TRBD1. Per germline, CDR1 SEHNR and CDR2 FQNEAQ (reference sequence). The V segment lost 5 bases and the J segment 10 bases; nucleotides outside the gene matches: 7. The CDR3 loop spans 12 amino acids. The CDR3 sequence: CASSEKGAGAFF. The CDR3 region has the DNA TGTGCCAGCAGCGAAAAGGGGGCAGGAGCTTTCTTT.

The chain has TRBV10-1 and TRBJ2-3; 7 bases are shared with TRBD1. Germline V gene sequence: CDR1 WNHNN, CDR2 SYGVQD (reference sequence). CDR3 size: 15 residues. With 4 bases clipped from V and 6 bases from J, the junction kept 10 bases outside the gene matches. This CDR3 reads CASSGANRGLDTQYF. The CDR3 DNA follows: TGCGCCAGCAGTGGGGCGAACAGGGGTCTGGATACGCAGTATTTT.

The rearrangement uses TRBV4-3 and TRBJ2-3; TRBD2 agrees at 8 bases. Germline CDR1 LGHNA, CDR2 YSLEER. V lost 8 bases, J lost 8 bases, and 15 bases stayed unmatched. The CDR3 covers 15 residues. The CDR3 reads CASAELAGHGGTQYF. As DNA, the CDR3 is TGCGCCAGCGCCGAGCTAGCGGGCCACGGGGGTACGCAGTATTTT.

CDR3 nucleotide sequence: TGCGCCAGCAGCCAATTGACGCGGTTCAGGGGGCGCGACGAGCAGTACTTC. Protein: CASSQLTRFRGRDEQYF. This chain connects TRBV4-1 to TRBJ2-7; 8 nucleotides align to TRBD1. The CDR3 is 17 amino acids. V gave up 2 bases and J gave up 5 bases; unmatched junction bases: 14. Germline loops: CDR1 MGHRA, CDR2 YSYEKL.

The chain has TRBV4-2 and TRBJ1-6; TRBD1 aligns across 7 bases. The CDR3 length is 16 residues. The V gene's germline CDR1 is LGHNA and CDR2 YNFKEQ. J was trimmed by 2 bases and V by 4 bases; bases with no gene match: 5. In DNA form, the CDR3 reads TGTGCCAGCAGCCTTGCCGGGACAGCCTATAATTCACCCCTCCACTTT. This translates into CASSLAGTAYNSPLHF.

This clone came up once. V gene TRBV28 combines with J gene TRBJ2-2; TRBD2 is a possible D gene (6 bases). The germline V gene encodes CDR1 MDHEN and CDR2 SYDVKM. V was cut by 3 bases and J by 6 bases, with 11 bases left in between. The CDR3 extends over 14 amino acids. The CDR3 here is CASSFGGVAGELFF. The DNA of the CDR3 is TGTGCCAGCAGTTTTGGAGGGGTTGCCGGGGAGCTGTTTTTT.

This chain uses TRBV19 with TRBJ1-1, with 8 bases fitting TRBD1. V shed 7 bases, J shed 4 bases, and the junction held 14 bases outside the gene matches. The CDR3 loop spans 16 amino acids. Per the germline V gene, CDR1 is LNHDA and CDR2 is SQIVND (reference sequence). The DNA of the CDR3 is TGTGCCAGTAACCCCAGGACAGGGAGGGACGGCACTGAAGCTTTCTTT. Encoded protein: CASNPRTGRDGTEAFF.

The chain couples TRBV11-1 to TRBJ2-7; D perhaps matches TRBD2 (6 bases). V was cut by 4 bases and J by 6 bases, with 16 bases left in between. The CDR3 extends over 14 amino acids. Germline V gene data show CDR1 as SGHAT and CDR2 as FQDESV (reference sequence). Written as DNA, the CDR3 is TGTGCCAGCAGCTCCAAACGGGGGATGCGCGAGCAGTACTTC. It encodes CASSSKRGMREQYF.

The chain has TRBV10-1 and TRBJ2-3, with 10 bases aligning to TRBD1. V was clipped by 3 bases and J by 5 bases; unmatched bases: 8. The germline gives CDR1 WNHNN, CDR2 SYGVQD (reference sequence). There are 16 residues in the CDR3. As DNA, the CDR3 is TGCGCCAGCAGTGAATCCGGGACAGGGGACGGAGATACGCAGTATTTT. It specifies CASSESGTGDGDTQYF.

A single count supports this clone. The chain uses TRBV11-2 and TRBJ2-7; D is possibly TRBD1 (5 bases). CDR3 length equals 16 residues. V lost 1 base to trimming and J lost 3 bases, with 16 bases between them. Germline V gene data show CDR1 as SGHAT and CDR2 as FQNNGV. In nucleotides, the CDR3 is TGTGCCAGCAGCTTAGTAACTCAGGGTACCCTCTACGAGCAGTACTTC. Its translation: CASSLVTQGTLYEQYF.

This chain connects TRBV5-4 to TRBJ2-7, with 7 positions matching TRBD2. The CDR3 length is 15 residues. V gave up 4 bases and J gave up 3 bases; unmatched junction bases: 10. From germline, CDR1 is SGHNT and CDR2 YYREEE (reference sequence). The CDR3 is CASSPPGAGRYEQYF. As DNA, the CDR3 is TGTGCCAGCAGCCCTCCGGGAGCGGGGCGCTACGAGCAGTACTTC.